The clone carrying this T cell receptor (beta chain) was counted at least ten times. The antigen remains undetermined. The data were obtained in a study of T cells in Graves' hyperthyroidism and ophthalmopathy. RNA transcripts gave rise to amplified TCR beta CDR3 regions. HTBI primers were used for first-round RT-PCR of the TCR CDR3. TCRdb fed the multiplex PCR reads into MiXCR, producing one record per CDR3 protein. The repertoire includes fewer than 650,000 distinct CDR3 sequences, more than 13% of them detected once, and roughly 6.9% sits in the top ten. Diagnoses were established using clinical symptoms, serum thyroxine and TRAb, thyroid ultrasound and orbital computed tomography. Whole-study findings and limits: Ophthalmopathy could be told apart from stable hyperthyroidism with a 13 V-J model. In the blood, most expanded thyroid clonotypes above 0.001 appeared as well. The model predicted ophthalmopathy a median approximately 6.3 months before onset.

Between the trimmed V and J ends, which lost 6 bases and 4 bases, there was a span of 11 bases. Germline CDR1 is LGHDT and CDR2 is YNNKEL (reference sequence). This CDR3 is 13 amino acids long. The sample taken for sequencing was blood. V is TRBV3-1 and J is TRBJ2-3; perhaps TRBD2 as D (5 bases). The sequence derives from a woman aged 18-29 years with Graves' ophthalmopathy. CDR3 nucleotides: TGTGCCAGCAGTTCTGGGAGTTCAGATACGCAGTATTTT. Translated: CASSSGSSDTQYF.